The rows below give T cell receptor beta chains drawn from one sample of a study of CD8 T cells in ankylosing spondylitis. TCRdb passed the 5' RACE reads through MiXCR, listing each CDR3 protein once. The profile shows more than 650,000 distinct CDR3 sequences, 12% of them singletons. The specimen was blood, either unsorted or a sorted T cell fraction (not recorded which). The receptors come from a male donor with ankylosing spondylitis. The CDR3 runs from the conserved cysteine through the conserved F or W.

j_call,v_call,cdr3_aa
TRBJ2-7,TRBV30,CAWGTFYEQYF
TRBJ1-2,TRBV6-1,CASGAGTVYGYTF
TRBJ1-4,TRBV20-1,CSASITGQGDEKLFF
TRBJ1-2,TRBV20-1,CSATTPGRGYGYTF
TRBJ1-2,TRBV20-1,CSSPPNYGYTF
TRBJ2-2,TRBV28,CATTTDSSVGELFF
TRBJ2-7,TRBV28,CASSHSGRLYEQYF
TRBJ1-1,TRBV7-9,CASSLTQGTEAFF
TRBJ1-1,TRBV5-1,CASSSNEVTEAFF
TRBJ2-1,TRBV20-1,CSARDSEREGVTYNEQFF
TRBJ2-7,TRBV18,CASSKAASYEQYF
TRBJ2-3,TRBV20-1,CCAENYNTQYF
TRBJ2-3,TRBV20-1,CSFLSGLSAASTDTQYF
TRBJ1-5,TRBV20-1,CSASEGGQPQHF
TRBJ2-7,TRBV6-5,CASSYLARAFYEQYF
TRBJ2-3,TRBV20-1,CSPEGLAGGRDTQYF
TRBJ2-2,TRBV5-1,CASGFRGSATGELFF
TRBJ2-3,TRBV29-1,CSVVTSGRSDTQYF
TRBJ2-3,TRBV5-5,CASRGTTYTDAQYF
TRBJ2-3,TRBV4-3,CASSPDISTDTQYF
TRBJ1-2,TRBV2,CASSEEGQIYGYTF
TRBJ2-3,TRBV7-2,CASSLLRGTYTDTQYF
TRBJ2-5,TRBV20-1,CSARDSPLQETQYF
TRBJ2-7,TRBV5-1,CASSLMDSAYEQYF
TRBJ2-7,TRBV10-3,CAISVGTGGLDHEQYF
TRBJ2-1,TRBV9,CASSPRGSLSSYNEQFF
TRBJ2-2,TRBV29-1,CSVPPPPDGNHTGELFF
TRBJ2-6,TRBV20-1,CSARSRTGANVLTF
TRBJ2-7,TRBV20-1,CSAHRPPYEQYF